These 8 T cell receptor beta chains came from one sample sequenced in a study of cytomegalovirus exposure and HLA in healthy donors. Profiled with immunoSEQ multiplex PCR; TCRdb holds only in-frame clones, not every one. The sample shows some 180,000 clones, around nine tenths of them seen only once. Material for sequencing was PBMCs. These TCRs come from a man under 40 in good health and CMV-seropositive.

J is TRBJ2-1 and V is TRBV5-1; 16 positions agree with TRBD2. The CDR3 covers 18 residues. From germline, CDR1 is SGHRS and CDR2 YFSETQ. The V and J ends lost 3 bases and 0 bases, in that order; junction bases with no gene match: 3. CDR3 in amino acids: CASSSGLAGGISYNEQFF. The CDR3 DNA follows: TGCGCCAGCAGCTCGGGACTAGCGGGAGGGATCTCCTACAATGAGCAGTTCTTC.

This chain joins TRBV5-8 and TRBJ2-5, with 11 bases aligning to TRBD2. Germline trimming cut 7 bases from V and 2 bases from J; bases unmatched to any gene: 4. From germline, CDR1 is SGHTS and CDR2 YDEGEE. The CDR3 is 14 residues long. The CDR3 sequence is CASPGLAEQETQYF. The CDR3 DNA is TGTGCCAGCCCGGGACTAGCGGAACAAGAGACCCAGTACTTC.

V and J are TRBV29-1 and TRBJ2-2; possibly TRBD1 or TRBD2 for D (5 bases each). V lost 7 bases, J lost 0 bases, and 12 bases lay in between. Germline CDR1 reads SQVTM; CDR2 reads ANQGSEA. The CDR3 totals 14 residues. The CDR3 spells CSGEGPTNTGELFF. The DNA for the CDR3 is TGCAGCGGAGAGGGACCAACGAACACCGGGGAGCTGTTTTTT.

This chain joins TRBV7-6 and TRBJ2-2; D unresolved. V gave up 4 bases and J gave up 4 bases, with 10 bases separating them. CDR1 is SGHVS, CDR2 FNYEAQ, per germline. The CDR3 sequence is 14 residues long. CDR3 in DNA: TGTGCCAGCAGCTCTAGTTTTGGCACCGGGGAGCTGTTTTTT. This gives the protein CASSSSFGTGELFF.

The CDR3 nucleotides read TGTGCCAGCTATCAGGGCTATGGCTACACCTTC. Its translation: CASYQGYGYTF. The chain links TRBV6-6 to TRBJ1-2, with D tentatively TRBD1 (5 bases). V dropped 8 bases and J dropped 4 bases, with 8 bases sitting between them. CDR1 is MNHNY and CDR2 is SVGAGI in the germline V gene (reference sequence). The CDR3 has 11 amino acids.

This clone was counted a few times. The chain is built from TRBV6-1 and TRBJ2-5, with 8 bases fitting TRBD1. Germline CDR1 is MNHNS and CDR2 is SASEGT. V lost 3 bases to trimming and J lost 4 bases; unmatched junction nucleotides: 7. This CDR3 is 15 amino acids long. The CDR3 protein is CASSEVAGGRETQYF. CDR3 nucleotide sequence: TGTGCCAGCAGTGAGGTGGCAGGGGGCAGAGAGACCCAGTACTTC.

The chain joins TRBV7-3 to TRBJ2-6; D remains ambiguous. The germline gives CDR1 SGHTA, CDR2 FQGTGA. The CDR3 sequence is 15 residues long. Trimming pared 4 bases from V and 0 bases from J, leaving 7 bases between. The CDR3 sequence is CASSSSISGANVLTF. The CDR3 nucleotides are TGTGCCAGCAGCTCTTCAATCTCTGGGGCCAACGTCCTGACTTTC.

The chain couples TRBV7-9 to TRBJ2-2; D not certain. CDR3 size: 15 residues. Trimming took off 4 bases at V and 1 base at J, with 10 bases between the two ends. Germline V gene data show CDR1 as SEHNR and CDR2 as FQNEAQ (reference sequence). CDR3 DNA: TGTGCCAGCAGCTCGCCTACCGAGAACACCGGGGAGCTGTTTTTT. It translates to CASSSPTENTGELFF.